A single sample is the source of the 24 T cell receptor beta chains below, sequenced in a study of CD8 T cells in ankylosing spondylitis. Via MiXCR, TCRdb re-called the 5' RACE reads, giving one row per CDR3 protein. Of around 130,000 distinct CDR3 sequences in the sample, roughly a tenth were seen once. Sequencing was performed on blood, either unsorted or a sorted T cell fraction (not recorded which). The receptors here all came from a male donor with ankylosing spondylitis or in good health (not recorded which).

This clonotype was counted many times. The CDR3 ends on some other residue instead of the conserved phenylalanine or tryptophan, so this is likely a read error. The limits of the CDR3 on the DNA are not certain, so only TCRdb's listed CDR3 is given. V and J are TRBV6-2 or TRBV6-3 and TRBJ2-7; the table calls TRBD2, which could not be checked here. From germline, CDR1 is MNHEY and CDR2 SVGEGT. The CDR3 is made up of 9 amino acids, end residues included. The CDR3: CASTGPTSR.

The chain joins TRBV7-9 to TRBJ2-7; possible D gene TRBD2, 6 bases. The CDR3 is 15 residues long. V was clipped by 7 bases and J by 0 bases, with 16 bases between them. Looked up from germline, CDR1 is SEHNR and CDR2 is FQNEAQ (reference sequence). The DNA for the CDR3 is TGTGCCAGCACCTTGGGTAGCGGAAGCTCCTACGAGCAGTACTTC. Translated, it gives CASTLGSGSSYEQYF.

This clonotype was observed many times. V usage is TRBV20-1 and J usage is TRBJ2-1, with TRBD1 identical over 7 bases. V was pared by 4 bases and J by 4 bases, with 1 base of the junction left unmatched. The CDR3 spans 12 residues. Germline CDR1 and CDR2: DFQATT and SNEGSKA (reference sequence). CDR3 loop: CSATGGYNEQFF. The CDR3 DNA is TGCAGTGCTACAGGGGGTTACAATGAGCAGTTCTTC.

V gene TRBV5-1 combines with J gene TRBJ2-5; D remains unclear. The CDR3 sequence is 14 residues long. Trimming took off 0 bases at V and 2 bases at J, with 8 bases between the two ends. CDR1 and CDR2 from the germline V gene are SGHRS and YFSETQ. CDR3 nucleotides: TGCGCCAGCAGCTTGGGACACACACAAGAGACCCAGTACTTC. As protein: CASSLGHTQETQYF.

This clonotype was recorded once. This could be a read error, since a much larger clone is one nucleotide away. V is TRBV5-1 and J is TRBJ2-7; maybe TRBD1 (7 bases). The CDR3 contains 17 residues. Germline-derived CDR1 and CDR2 are SGHRS and YFSETQ. The CDR3 region is CAGSLGAGQKFLYEQYF. The CDR3 nucleotides read TGCGCCGGCAGCTTGGGCGCGGGACAGAAATTCCTCTACGAGCAGTACTTC.

The chain uses TRBV18 and TRBJ2-6; 11 bases map to TRBD2. The V gene's germline CDR1 is KGHSH and CDR2 LQKENI. With V trimmed by 0 bases and J by 0 bases, 13 bases remained unmatched. CDR3 length equals 22 residues. The CDR3 DNA reads as TGTGCCAGCTCACCACCCCAGGGGCTAGCGGGAGGATTACGCTCTGGGGCCAACGTCCTGACTTTC. This gives the protein CASSPPQGLAGGLRSGANVLTF.

This clonotype has ten or more counts. This chain links TRBV29-1 with TRBJ2-7, with D perhaps TRBD2 (5 bases). Germline V gene lookup returns CDR1 SQVTM and CDR2 ANQGSEA. Trimming took off 7 bases at V and 2 bases at J, with 15 bases between the two ends. This CDR3 contains 13 residues. Written as DNA, the CDR3 is TGCAGCGCCCTACCTCCGGGGACCTACGAGCAGTACTTC. As protein: CSALPPGTYEQYF.

This clonotype was found many times. This chain joins TRBV6-1 and TRBJ2-7; D is tentatively TRBD1 or TRBD2 (5 bases each). Germline CDR1 and CDR2: MNHNS and SASEGT. The CDR3 is made up of 15 amino acids. Trimming shortened V by 6 bases and J by 3 bases, and 18 bases separated the two germline ends. CDR3 amino acids: CASRRDFRGNYEQYF. The DNA for the CDR3 is TGTGCCAGCAGGAGGGATTTTAGGGGAAACTACGAGCAGTACTTC.

This clonotype was seen at least ten times. The chain couples TRBV6-1 to TRBJ1-1; D remains unclear. The CDR3 sequence is 13 residues long. CDR1 MNHNS and CDR2 SASEGT come from the germline V gene. The V gene lost 5 bases and the J gene lost 2 bases, with 9 bases spanning the gap. CDR3 region: CASSQTVNTEAFF. The CDR3 nucleotides are TGTGCCAGCAGTCAGACGGTCAACACTGAAGCTTTCTTT.

The table lists this clonotype with many counts. The chain joins TRBV20-1 to TRBJ1-3, with D hard to call. CDR1 is DFQATT and CDR2 is SNEGSKA in the germline V gene (reference sequence). The CDR3 loop spans 14 amino acids. The germline V and J ends were trimmed by 2 bases and 0 bases, with 8 bases remaining between them. For the CDR3, the DNA is TGCAGTGCTAGAAGAGAAAACTCTGGAAACACCATATATTTT. It specifies CSARRENSGNTIYF.

This clonotype has more than one count but fewer than ten. V usage is TRBV9 and J usage is TRBJ2-2; D call uncertain. This CDR3 contains 13 residues. V dropped 3 bases and J dropped 7 bases, with 10 bases sitting between them. Germline-derived CDR1 and CDR2 are SGDLS and YYNGEE. The CDR3 nucleotides read TGTGCCAGCAGCGGGGGTTGGGGCGGGGAGCTGTTTTTT. Protein sequence: CASSGGWGGELFF.

J is TRBJ2-1 and V is TRBV11-2, with no clear D. From germline, CDR1 is SGHAT and CDR2 FQNNGV. This CDR3 is 11 amino acids long. Trimming removed 5 bases at V and 8 bases at J, with 7 bases between. This CDR3 reads CASSRIYEQFF. Here the CDR3 DNA reads TGTGCCAGCAGCCGTATCTATGAGCAGTTCTTC.

This clonotype was found many times. The chain carries TRBV5-1 and TRBJ2-1; TRBD1 or TRBD2 may be the D gene (6 bases each). The V gene's germline CDR1 is SGHRS and CDR2 YFSETQ. V was clipped by 0 bases and J by 6 bases, with 13 bases between them. The CDR3 runs to 15 residues. DNA of the CDR3: TGCGCCAGCAGCTTGGTTGGAGGAGGGGGCAATGAGCAGTTCTTC. This gives the protein CASSLVGGGGNEQFF.

The table lists this clonotype with many counts. The chain couples TRBV6-1 to TRBJ1-1; the D gene is possibly TRBD1 (6 bases). The CDR3 loop spans 15 amino acids. Germline-derived CDR1 and CDR2 are MNHNS and SASEGT. V lost 6 bases to trimming and J lost 1 base, with 15 bases between them. The CDR3 protein is CASSSGAGGNTEAFF. DNA of the CDR3: TGTGCCAGCAGCTCAGGGGCGGGGGGGAACACTGAAGCTTTCTTT.

DNA of the CDR3: TGCAGTGCCATCCGGGACCCCGGTCGCAATGAGCAGTTCTTC. Translation gives CSAIRDPGRNEQFF. The chain employs TRBV20-1 and TRBJ2-1, with D perhaps assigned TRBD1 or TRBD2 (5 bases each). V lost 6 bases to trimming and J lost 6 bases, with 18 bases between them. Germline V lookup: CDR1 DFQATT, CDR2 SNEGSKA (reference sequence). The CDR3 contains 14 residues.

This clonotype appeared many times. This chain uses TRBV10-2 with TRBJ2-2; 9 bases align to TRBD2. Germline CDR1 reads WSHSY; CDR2 reads SAAADI. CDR3 length: 16 amino acids. Trimming cost V 2 bases and J 4 bases; bases outside gene matches: 5. The CDR3 coding sequence is TGCGCCAGCAGTGAGGTAGCGGGAGATTTCACCGGGGAGCTGTTTTTT. Residues: CASSEVAGDFTGELFF.

This clonotype has only a few counts. The V and J genes are TRBV27 and TRBJ2-7, with 10 bases fitting TRBD1. Trimming took 3 bases from V and 4 from J; bases not matched to a gene: 6. The CDR3 consists of 15 residues. Germline CDR1 MNHEY, CDR2 SMNVEV (reference sequence). CDR3 sequence (DNA): TGTGCCAGCAGTTTCACCGGGACAGGGGTGTACGAGCAGTACTTC. This gives the protein CASSFTGTGVYEQYF.

The rearrangement uses TRBV29-1 and TRBJ2-3; D is ambiguous. Per germline, CDR1 SQVTM and CDR2 ANQGSEA. V was shortened by 6 bases and J by 0 bases, with 10 bases between the two germline ends. The CDR3 covers 13 residues. The CDR3 DNA is TGCAGCGTGCGTAGACAAAGCACAGATACGCAGTATTTT. Its translation is CSVRRQSTDTQYF.

This clonotype was detected a few times. The chain combines TRBV20-1 with TRBJ1-3; 7 bases are a match to TRBD1. The germline gives CDR1 DFQATT, CDR2 SNEGSKA (reference sequence). The CDR3 contains 16 residues. After removal of 3 bases from V and 0 bases from J, the junction contained 8 bases not matched to a gene. The CDR3 here is CSARGQRSRSGNTIYF. In DNA, the CDR3 is TGCAGTGCTAGGGGACAGCGATCCCGCTCTGGAAACACCATATATTTT.

This chain joins TRBV6-1 and TRBJ2-1; 11 bases map to TRBD2. Germline CDR1 and CDR2: MNHNS and SASEGT. V lost 5 bases, J lost 5 bases, and 5 bases stayed unmatched. This CDR3 has 15 amino acids. The DNA for the CDR3 is TGTGCCAGCAGTAGGGGACTAGCGGAGAACAATGAGCAGTTCTTC. This codes for CASSRGLAENNEQFF.

This clonotype was seen repeatedly, ten times or more. The chain is built from TRBV7-9 and TRBJ2-5; D is uncertain. Germline lookup yields CDR1 SEHNR and CDR2 FQNEAQ (reference sequence). CDR3 length: 13 residues. V was trimmed by 1 base and J by 4 bases, leaving 7 bases between them. CDR3 sequence reads: CASSLDMGETQYF. DNA of the CDR3: TGTGCCAGCAGCTTAGATATGGGAGAGACCCAGTACTTC.

The rearrangement links TRBV27 to TRBJ2-7, with TRBD2 identical over 11 bases. The CDR3 is 16 amino acids. Germline CDR1 is MNHEY and CDR2 is SMNVEV (reference sequence). V lost 5 bases to trimming and J lost 4 bases; unmatched junction nucleotides: 10. CDR3 DNA sequence: TGTGCCAGCAGTCCCCCCTTAGCGGGAGGGCCGTACGAGCAGTACTTC. This sequence encodes CASSPPLAGGPYEQYF.

This clonotype was seen at least ten times. The genes are TRBV7-8 and TRBJ2-7, with TRBD1 identical over 8 bases. The J segment lost 3 bases and the V segment lost 5 bases, leaving 6 bases of the junction unmatched. Germline V CDR1 and CDR2: SGHVS, FQNEAQ. The CDR3 is 14 residues long. In DNA form, the CDR3 reads TGTGCCAGCAGCCCGAACGGACAGGGCTACGAGCAGTACTTC. Protein sequence: CASSPNGQGYEQYF.

This clonotype has ten or more counts. CDR3 loop: CSAQSEGGETQYF. DNA for the CDR3: TGCAGTGCTCAGAGTGAGGGGGGAGAGACCCAGTACTTC. The V gene is TRBV20-1, the J gene TRBJ2-5; D could derive from TRBD1 or TRBD2 (6 bases each). The CDR3 runs 13 residues. CDR1 and CDR2 from the germline V gene are DFQATT and SNEGSKA (reference sequence). Trimming pared 5 bases from V and 4 bases from J, leaving 14 bases between.